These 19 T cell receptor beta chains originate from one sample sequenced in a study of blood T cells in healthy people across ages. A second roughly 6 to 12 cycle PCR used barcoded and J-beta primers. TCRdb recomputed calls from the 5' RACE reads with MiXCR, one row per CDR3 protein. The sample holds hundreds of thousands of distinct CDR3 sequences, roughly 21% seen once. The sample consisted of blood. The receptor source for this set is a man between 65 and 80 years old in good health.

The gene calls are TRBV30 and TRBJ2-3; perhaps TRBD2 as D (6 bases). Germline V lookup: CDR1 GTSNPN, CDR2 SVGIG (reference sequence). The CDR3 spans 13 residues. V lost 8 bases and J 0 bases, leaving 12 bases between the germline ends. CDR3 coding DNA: TGTGCCACCAAGAGCGGGAGCACAGATACGCAGTATTTT. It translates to CATKSGSTDTQYF.

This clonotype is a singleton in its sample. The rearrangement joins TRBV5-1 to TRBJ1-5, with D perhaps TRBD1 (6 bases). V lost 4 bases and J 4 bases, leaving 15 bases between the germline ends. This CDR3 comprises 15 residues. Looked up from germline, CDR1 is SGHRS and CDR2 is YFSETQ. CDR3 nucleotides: TGCGCCAGCAGCCCACTGGGACATCAAAATCAGCCCCAGCATTTT. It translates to CASSPLGHQNQPQHF.

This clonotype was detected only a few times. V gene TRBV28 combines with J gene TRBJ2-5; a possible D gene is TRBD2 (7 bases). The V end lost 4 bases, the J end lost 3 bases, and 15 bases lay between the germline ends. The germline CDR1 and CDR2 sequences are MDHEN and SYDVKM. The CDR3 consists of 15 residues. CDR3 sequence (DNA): TGTGCCAGCAGTTGGGGAGGGGGGGGTAAAGAGACCCAGTACTTC. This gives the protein CASSWGGGGKETQYF.

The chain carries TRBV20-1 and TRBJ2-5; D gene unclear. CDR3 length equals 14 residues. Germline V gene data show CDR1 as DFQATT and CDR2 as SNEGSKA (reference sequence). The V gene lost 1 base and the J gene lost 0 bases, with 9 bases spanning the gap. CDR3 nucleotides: TGCAGTGCTAGAGGGGCCTTATACCAAGAGACCCAGTACTTC. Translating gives CSARGALYQETQYF.

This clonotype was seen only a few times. CDR3 in amino acids: CASSEITGAAPDTQYF. The CDR3, as DNA: TGTGCCAGCAGTGAGATCACAGGGGCCGCCCCAGATACGCAGTATTTT. The chain links TRBV2 to TRBJ2-3; 7 bases are a match to TRBD1. The ends lost 3 bases at V and 4 bases at J; junction bases unmatched: 10. Germline V gives CDR1 SNHLY, CDR2 FYNNEI. There are 16 residues in the CDR3.

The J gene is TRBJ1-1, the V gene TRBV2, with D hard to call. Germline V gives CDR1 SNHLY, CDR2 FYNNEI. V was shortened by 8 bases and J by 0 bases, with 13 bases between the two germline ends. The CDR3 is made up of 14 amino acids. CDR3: CASGRGMLNTEAFF. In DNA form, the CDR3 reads TGTGCCAGCGGGAGAGGGATGTTGAACACTGAAGCTTTCTTT.

CDR3: CSASRTSDSEQFF. CDR3 coding DNA: TGCAGTGCTAGCCGGACTAGTGATTCTGAGCAGTTCTTC. This sequence joins TRBV20-1 and TRBJ2-5; TRBD2 aligns across 7 bases. TRBJ2-1 matches the DNA end more closely, so the J call is doubtful. This CDR3 has 13 amino acids. In germline, CDR1 is DFQATT, CDR2 SNEGSKA (reference sequence).

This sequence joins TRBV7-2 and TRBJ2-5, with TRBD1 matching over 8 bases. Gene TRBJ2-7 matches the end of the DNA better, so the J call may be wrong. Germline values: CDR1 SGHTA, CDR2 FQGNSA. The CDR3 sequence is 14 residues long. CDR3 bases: TGTGCCAGCAGCTGGACAGGGAACGACCACGAGCAGTACTTC. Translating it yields CASSWTGNDHEQYF.

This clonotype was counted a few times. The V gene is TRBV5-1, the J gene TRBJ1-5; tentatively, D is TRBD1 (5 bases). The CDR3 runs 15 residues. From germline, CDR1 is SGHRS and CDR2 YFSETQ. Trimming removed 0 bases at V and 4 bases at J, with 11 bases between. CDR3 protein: CASSLDGTVNQPQHF. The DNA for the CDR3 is TGCGCCAGCAGCTTGGACGGGACCGTTAATCAGCCCCAGCATTTT.

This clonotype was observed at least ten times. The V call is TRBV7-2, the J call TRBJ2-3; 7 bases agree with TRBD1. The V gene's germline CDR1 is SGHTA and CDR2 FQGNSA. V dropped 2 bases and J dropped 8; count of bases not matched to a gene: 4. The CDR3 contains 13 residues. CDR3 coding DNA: TGTGCCAGCAGCTTAAAGGGGGCCAGTACGCAGTATTTT. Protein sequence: CASSLKGASTQYF.

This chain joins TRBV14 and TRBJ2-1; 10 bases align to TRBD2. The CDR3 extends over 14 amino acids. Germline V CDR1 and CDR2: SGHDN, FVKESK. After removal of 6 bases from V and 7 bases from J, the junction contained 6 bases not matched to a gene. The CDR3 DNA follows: TGTGCCAGCAGGGCTAGCGGGAGTGGTAATGAGCAGTTCTTC. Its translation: CASRASGSGNEQFF.

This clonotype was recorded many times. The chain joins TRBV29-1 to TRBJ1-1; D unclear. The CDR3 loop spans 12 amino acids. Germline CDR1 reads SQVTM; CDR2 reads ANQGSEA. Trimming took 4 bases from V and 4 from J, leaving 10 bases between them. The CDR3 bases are TGCAGCGTTGGGTTCTGGGCCACTGAAGCTTTCTTT. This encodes CSVGFWATEAFF.

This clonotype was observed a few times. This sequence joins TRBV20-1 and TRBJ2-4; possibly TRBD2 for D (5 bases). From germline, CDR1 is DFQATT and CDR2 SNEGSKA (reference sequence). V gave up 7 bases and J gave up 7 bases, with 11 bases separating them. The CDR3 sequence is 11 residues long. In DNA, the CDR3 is TGCAGTGGCGTGGGAGAGAACATTCAGTACTTC. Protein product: CSGVGENIQYF.

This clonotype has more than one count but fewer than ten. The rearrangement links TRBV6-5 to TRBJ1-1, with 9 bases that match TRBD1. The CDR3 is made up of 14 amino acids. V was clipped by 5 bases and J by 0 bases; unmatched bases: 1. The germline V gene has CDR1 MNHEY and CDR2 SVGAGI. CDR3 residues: CASSTGGLNTEAFF. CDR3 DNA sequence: TGTGCCAGCAGTACAGGGGGCCTGAACACTGAAGCTTTCTTT.

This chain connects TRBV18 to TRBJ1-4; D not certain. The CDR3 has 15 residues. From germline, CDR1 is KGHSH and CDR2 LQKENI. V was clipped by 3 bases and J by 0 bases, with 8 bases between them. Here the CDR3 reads CASSPRSTTNEKLFF. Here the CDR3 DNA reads TGTGCCAGCTCACCCAGGAGCACAACTAATGAAAAACTGTTTTTT.

The CDR3 nucleotides read TGTGCCAGCAGTTTATGGGGTGGCACCGGGGAGCTGTTTTTT. Translating gives CASSLWGGTGELFF. The rearrangement joins TRBV27 to TRBJ2-2; D is uncertain. The germline gives CDR1 MNHEY, CDR2 SMNVEV (reference sequence). The CDR3 is 14 amino acids. The germline V and J ends were trimmed by 1 base and 4 bases, with 7 bases remaining between them.

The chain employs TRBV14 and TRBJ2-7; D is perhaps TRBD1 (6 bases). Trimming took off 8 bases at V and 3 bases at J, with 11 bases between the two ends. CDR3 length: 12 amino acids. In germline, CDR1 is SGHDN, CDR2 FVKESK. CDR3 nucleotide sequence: TGTGCCAGCGGGACAAATAGCTACGAGCAGTACTTC. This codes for CASGTNSYEQYF.

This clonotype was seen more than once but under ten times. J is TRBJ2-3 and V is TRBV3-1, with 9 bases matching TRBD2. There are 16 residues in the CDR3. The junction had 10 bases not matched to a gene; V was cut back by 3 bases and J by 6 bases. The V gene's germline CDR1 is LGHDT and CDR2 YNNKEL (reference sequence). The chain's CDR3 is CASSHWQREVGDTQYF. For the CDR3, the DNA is TGTGCCAGCAGCCACTGGCAGCGGGAGGTTGGTGATACGCAGTATTTT.

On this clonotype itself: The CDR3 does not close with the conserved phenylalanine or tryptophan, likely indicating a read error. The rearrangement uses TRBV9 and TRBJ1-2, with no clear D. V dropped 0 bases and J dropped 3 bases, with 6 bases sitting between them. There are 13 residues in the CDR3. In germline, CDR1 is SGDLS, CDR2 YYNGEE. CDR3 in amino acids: CASSVDQYYGYTL. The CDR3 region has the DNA TGTGCCAGCAGCGTAGATCAGTACTATGGCTACACCCTC.